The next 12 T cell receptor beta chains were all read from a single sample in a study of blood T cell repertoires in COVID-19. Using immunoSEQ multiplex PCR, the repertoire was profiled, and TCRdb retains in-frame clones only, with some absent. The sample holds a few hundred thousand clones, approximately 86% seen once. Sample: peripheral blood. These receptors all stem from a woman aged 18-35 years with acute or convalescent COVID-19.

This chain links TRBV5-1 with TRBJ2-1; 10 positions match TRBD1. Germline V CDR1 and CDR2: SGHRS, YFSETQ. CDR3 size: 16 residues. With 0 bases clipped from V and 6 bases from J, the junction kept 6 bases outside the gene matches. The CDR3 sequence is CASSLEFWTGGNEQFF. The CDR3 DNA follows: TGCGCCAGCAGCTTGGAGTTTTGGACAGGGGGCAATGAGCAGTTCTTC.

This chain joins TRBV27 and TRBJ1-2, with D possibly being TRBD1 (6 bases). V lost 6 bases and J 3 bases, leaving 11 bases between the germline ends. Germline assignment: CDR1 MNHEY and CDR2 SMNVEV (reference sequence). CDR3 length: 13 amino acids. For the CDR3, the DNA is TGTGCCAGCAGCCACCGGACAGACTATGGCTACACCTTC. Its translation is CASSHRTDYGYTF.

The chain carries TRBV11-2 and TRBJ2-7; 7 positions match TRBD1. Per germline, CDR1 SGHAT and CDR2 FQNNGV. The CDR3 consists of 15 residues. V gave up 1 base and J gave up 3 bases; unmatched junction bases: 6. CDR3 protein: CASSLGLSGGYEQYF. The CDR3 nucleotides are TGTGCCAGCAGCTTAGGGTTGTCAGGGGGCTACGAGCAGTACTTC.

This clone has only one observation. The CDR3 sequence is CASSPYSGTHYGYTF. Here the CDR3 DNA reads TGTGCCAGCAGTCCCTACTCCGGGACTCACTATGGCTACACCTTC. The chain uses TRBV27 and TRBJ1-2; D is possibly TRBD1 (5 bases). The germline gives CDR1 MNHEY, CDR2 SMNVEV (reference sequence). The CDR3 length is 15 residues. The germline V and J ends were trimmed by 5 bases and 3 bases, with 16 bases remaining between them.

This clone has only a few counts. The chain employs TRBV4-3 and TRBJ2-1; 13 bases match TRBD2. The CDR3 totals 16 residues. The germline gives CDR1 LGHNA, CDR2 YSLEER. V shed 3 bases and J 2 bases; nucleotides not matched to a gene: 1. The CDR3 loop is CASSHGLAGAYNEQFF. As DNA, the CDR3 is TGCGCCAGCAGCCACGGACTAGCGGGGGCCTACAATGAGCAGTTCTTC.

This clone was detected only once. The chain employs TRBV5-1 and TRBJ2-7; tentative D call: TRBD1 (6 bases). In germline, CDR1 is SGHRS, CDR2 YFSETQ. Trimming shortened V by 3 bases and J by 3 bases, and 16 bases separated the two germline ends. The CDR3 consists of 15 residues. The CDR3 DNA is TGCGCCAGCAGCTGGACAGCCGGTACCGACTACGAGCAGTACTTC. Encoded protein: CASSWTAGTDYEQYF.

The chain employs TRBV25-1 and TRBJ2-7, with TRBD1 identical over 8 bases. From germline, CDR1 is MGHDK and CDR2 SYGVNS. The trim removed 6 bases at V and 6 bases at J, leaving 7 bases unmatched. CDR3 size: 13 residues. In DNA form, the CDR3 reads TGTGCCAGCAGATTTCACGACAGGGGCGAGCAGTACTTC. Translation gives CASRFHDRGEQYF.

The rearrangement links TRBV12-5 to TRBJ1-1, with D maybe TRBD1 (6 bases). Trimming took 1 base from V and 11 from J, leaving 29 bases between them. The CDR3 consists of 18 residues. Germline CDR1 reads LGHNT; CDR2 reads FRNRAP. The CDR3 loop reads CASGLGPPRDKRSLWAFF. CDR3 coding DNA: TGTGCTAGTGGTTTGGGGCCCCCCAGGGACAAAAGAAGTTTGTGGGCTTTCTTT.

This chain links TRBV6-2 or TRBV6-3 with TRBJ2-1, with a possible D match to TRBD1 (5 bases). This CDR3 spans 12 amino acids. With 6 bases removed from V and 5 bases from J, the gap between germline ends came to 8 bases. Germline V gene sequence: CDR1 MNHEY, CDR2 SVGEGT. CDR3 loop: CASSPDNNEQFF. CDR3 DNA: TGTGCCAGCAGCCCGGACAACAATGAGCAGTTCTTC.

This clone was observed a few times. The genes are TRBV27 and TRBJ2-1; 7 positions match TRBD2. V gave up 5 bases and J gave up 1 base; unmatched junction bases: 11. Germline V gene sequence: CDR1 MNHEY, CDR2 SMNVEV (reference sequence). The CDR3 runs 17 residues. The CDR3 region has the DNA TGTGCCAGCAGTCCTCCTCGGGGGGAGGGATCCTACAATGAGCAGTTCTTC. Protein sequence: CASSPPRGEGSYNEQFF.

The DNA for the CDR3 is TGCGCCAGCAGCCCGGACTCCAGGCAGTTCTTC. Translating gives CASSPDSRQFF. The chain employs TRBV5-1 and TRBJ2-1; possible D gene TRBD2, 5 bases. The germline gives CDR1 SGHRS, CDR2 YFSETQ. The CDR3 is 11 residues long. V gave up 4 bases and J gave up 12 bases, with 11 bases separating them.

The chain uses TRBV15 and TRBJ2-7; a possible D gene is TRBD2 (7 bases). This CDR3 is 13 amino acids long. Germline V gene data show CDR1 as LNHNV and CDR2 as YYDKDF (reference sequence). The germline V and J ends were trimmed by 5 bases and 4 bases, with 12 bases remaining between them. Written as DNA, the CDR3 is TGTGCCACCAGCGCGGGGGCAGAATACGAGCAGTACTTC. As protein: CATSAGAEYEQYF.